These 5 T cell receptor beta chains were all obtained from the same sample, sequenced in a study of cytomegalovirus exposure and HLA in healthy donors (dated by TCRdb to 2016 to 2017). Preparation of the library involved the immunoSEQ multiplex PCR assay. For the multiplex PCR, a mixture combining 60 forward primers for TCR Vbeta segments and 13 reverse primers for TCR Jbeta segments was used. In its TCRdb copy, this immuneACCESS table keeps in-frame sequences only and misses some clones. Where compared with another copy, unresolved V genes explain less than half of these, and the others have no known cause. Present in this sample are 70,000 to 90,000 clones, 55% to 65% of which were seen just once. The top ten clonotypes cover about 15% of the sample. The sample taken for sequencing was PBMCs. These receptors were collected from a woman aged 40 to 55 in good health and CMV-seropositive.

The J gene is TRBJ1-2, the V gene TRBV2, with no clear D. Germline V gene data show CDR1 as SNHLY and CDR2 as FYNNEI. This CDR3 contains 13 residues. The V and J ends lost 5 bases and 3 bases respectively, with 10 bases between them. CDR3 amino acids: CASSRQEDYGYTF. Written as DNA, the CDR3 is TGTGCCAGCAGTCGCCAGGAGGACTATGGCTACACCTTC.

Only a few counts were recorded for this clone. This sequence joins TRBV7-7 and TRBJ2-3; 10 bases line up with TRBD2. This CDR3 has 14 amino acids. After removal of 5 bases from V and 3 bases from J, the junction contained 2 bases not matched to a gene. Germline V CDR1 and CDR2: SSHAT, FNYEAQ (reference sequence). CDR3 sequence: CASSQTSGTDTQYF. The CDR3, as DNA: TGTGCCAGCAGCCAGACTAGCGGGACAGATACGCAGTATTTT. Variable domain in full (rest from reference TRBV7-7 and TRBJ2-3): GAGVSQSPRYKVTKRGQDVTLRCDPISSHATLYWYQQALGQGPEFLTYFNYEAQPDKSGLPSDRFSAERPEGSISTLTIQRTEQRDSAMYRCASSQTSGTDTQYFGPGTRLTVL.

This clone was seen more than once but under ten times. CDR3 sequence (DNA): TGTGCCAGCAGTCCCCGGGCCAGCGGGAGCGGAGAGACCCAGTACTTC. Translating it yields CASSPRASGSGETQYF. J is TRBJ2-5 and V is TRBV2, with 8 bases identical to TRBD2. This CDR3 has 16 amino acids. CDR1 and CDR2 from the germline V gene are SNHLY and FYNNEI. V dropped 5 bases and J dropped 4; count of bases not matched to a gene: 12.

This clone was picked up a small number of times. This chain joins TRBV28 and TRBJ2-2; 14 bases line up with TRBD2. CDR1 MDHEN and CDR2 SYDVKM come from the germline V gene. This CDR3 contains 17 residues. J gave up 6 bases and V 5 bases, and 8 bases lay outside the gene matches. The DNA for the CDR3 is TGTGCCAGCAGTCCCACGACTAGCGGGAGGGTTCCCGGGGAGCTGTTTTTT. Encoded protein: CASSPTTSGRVPGELFF.

The chain couples TRBV2 to TRBJ1-1, with D hard to call. This CDR3 is 15 amino acids long. V was shortened by 0 bases and J by 0 bases, with 8 bases between the two germline ends. The V gene's germline CDR1 is SNHLY and CDR2 FYNNEI. The CDR3 bases are TGTGCCAGCAGTGAAGCGCGGGGTTTGAACACTGAAGCTTTCTTT. It translates to CASSEARGLNTEAFF.